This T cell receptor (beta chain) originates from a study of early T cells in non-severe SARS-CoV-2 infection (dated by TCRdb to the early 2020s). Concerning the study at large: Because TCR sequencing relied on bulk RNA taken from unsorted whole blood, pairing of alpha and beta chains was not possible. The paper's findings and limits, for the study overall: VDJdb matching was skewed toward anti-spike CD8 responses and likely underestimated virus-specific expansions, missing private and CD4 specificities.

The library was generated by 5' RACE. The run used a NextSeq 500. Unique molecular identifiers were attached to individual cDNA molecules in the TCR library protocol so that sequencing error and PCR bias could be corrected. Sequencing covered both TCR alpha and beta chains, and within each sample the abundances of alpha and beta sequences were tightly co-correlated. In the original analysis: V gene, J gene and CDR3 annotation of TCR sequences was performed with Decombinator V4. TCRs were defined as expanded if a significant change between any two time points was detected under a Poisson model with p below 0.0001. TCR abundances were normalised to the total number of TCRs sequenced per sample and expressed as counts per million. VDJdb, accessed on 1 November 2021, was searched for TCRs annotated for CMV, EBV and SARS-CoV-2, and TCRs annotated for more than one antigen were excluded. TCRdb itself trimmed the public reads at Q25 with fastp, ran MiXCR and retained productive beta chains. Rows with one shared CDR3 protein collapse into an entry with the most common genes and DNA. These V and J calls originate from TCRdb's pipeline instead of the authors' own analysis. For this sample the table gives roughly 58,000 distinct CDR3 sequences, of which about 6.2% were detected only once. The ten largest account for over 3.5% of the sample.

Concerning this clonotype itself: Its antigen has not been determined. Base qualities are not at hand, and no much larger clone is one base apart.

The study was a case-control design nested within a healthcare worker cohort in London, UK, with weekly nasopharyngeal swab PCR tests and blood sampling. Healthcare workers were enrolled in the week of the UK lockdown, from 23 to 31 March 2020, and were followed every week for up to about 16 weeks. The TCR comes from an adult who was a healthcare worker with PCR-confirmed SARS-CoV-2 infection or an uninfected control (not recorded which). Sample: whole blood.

The nucleotides read TGTGCCAGCAGCTGGAGCAGGTCATTACCTGGCGAGCAGTACTTC. Its protein reads: CASSWSRSLPGEQYF. The chain joins TRBV7-8 to TRBJ2-7, with the D gene not clear enough to name. CDR1 and CDR2 were assigned from the germline V gene as SGHVS and FQNEAQ. Deletion took 4 bases off V and 6 bases off J, with a span of 19 bases between the germline ends. Taken from cysteine to phenylalanine, the CDR3 has 15 residues. The entry retains the CDR3 DNA only, 45 bases that are in frame from base 1.